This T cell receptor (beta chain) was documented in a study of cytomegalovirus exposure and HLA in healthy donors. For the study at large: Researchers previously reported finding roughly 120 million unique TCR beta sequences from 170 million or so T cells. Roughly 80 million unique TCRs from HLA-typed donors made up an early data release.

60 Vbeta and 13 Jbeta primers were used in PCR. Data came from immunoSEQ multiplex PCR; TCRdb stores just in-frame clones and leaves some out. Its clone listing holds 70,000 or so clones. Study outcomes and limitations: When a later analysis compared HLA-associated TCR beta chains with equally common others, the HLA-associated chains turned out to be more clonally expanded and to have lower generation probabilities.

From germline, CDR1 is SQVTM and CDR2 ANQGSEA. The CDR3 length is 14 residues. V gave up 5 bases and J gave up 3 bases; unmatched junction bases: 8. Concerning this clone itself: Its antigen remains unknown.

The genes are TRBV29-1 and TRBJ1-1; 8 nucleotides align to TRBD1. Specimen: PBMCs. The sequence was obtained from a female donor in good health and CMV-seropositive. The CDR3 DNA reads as TGCAGCGTTCTAAATGCAGGGGGCCACACTGAAGCTTTCTTT. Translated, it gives CSVLNAGGHTEAFF.